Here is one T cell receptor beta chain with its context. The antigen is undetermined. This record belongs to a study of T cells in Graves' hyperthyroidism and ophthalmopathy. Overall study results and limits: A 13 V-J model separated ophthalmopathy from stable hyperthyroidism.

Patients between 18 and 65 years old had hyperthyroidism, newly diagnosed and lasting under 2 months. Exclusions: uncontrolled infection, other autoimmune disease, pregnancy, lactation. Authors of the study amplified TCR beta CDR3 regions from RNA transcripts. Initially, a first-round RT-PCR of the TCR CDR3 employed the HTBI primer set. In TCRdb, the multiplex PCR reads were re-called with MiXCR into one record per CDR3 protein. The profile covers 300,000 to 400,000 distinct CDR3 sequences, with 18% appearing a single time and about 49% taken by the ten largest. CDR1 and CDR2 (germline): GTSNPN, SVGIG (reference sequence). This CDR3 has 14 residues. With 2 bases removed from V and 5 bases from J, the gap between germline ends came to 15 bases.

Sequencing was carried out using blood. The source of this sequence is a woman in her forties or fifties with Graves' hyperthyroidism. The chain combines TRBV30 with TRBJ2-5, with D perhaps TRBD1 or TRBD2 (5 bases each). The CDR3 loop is CAWSLRGVRETQYF. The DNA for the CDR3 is TGTGCCTGGAGTTTGAGGGGCGTAAGGGAGACCCAGTACTTC.